One sample yielded the 30 T cell receptor beta chains listed below, sequenced in a study of prognosis after radiotherapy for stage I lung cancer (dated by TCRdb to 2020 to 2023). The sample was run on an Illumina HiSeq 3000. Two rounds of multiplex PCR were performed to amplify the TCR beta CDR3 region from genomic DNA. In the first round of PCR, primers specific to each TRBV and TRBJ gene were used, and the primer sequences are filed in Chinese patent CN105087789A. Through fastp at Q25 and MiXCR, TCRdb rebuilt clones from the public reads, retaining in-frame beta chains. Identical CDR3 proteins give one entry, which carries the most common genes and DNA. For this sample there are 20,000 to 25,000 distinct CDR3 sequences; more than 40% appear just once. The ten largest clones add up to roughly 33% of the sample. The material sequenced was PBMCs, taken before or after stereotactic body radiation therapy (not recorded which). The receptors come from a donor over 45 with non-small cell lung cancer.

The CDR3 nucleotides read TGCGCCATCAGGAGGGTGGCAGGGACCTTCACAGATACGCAGTATTTT. It specifies CAIRRVAGTFTDTQYF. V usage is TRBV5-1 and J usage is TRBJ2-3, with D maybe TRBD2 (6 bases). The CDR3 loop spans 16 amino acids. The ends were cut back, 9 bases at V and 2 bases at J, with 22 bases in the middle. Germline CDR1 reads SGHRS; CDR2 reads YFSETQ.

As concerns this clonotype: A far larger clone lies a single base away; this is likely a read error. V and J are TRBV7-9 and TRBJ2-7; D is possibly TRBD2 (5 bases). The CDR3 totals 15 residues. CDR1 and CDR2 (germline): SEHNR, FQNEAQ (reference sequence). V lost 0 bases and J lost 4, with 13 bases in between. The CDR3 region is CASSLAPGKSYEQYF. As DNA, the CDR3 is TGTGCCAGCAGCTTAGCCCCGGGAAAGTCATACGAGCAGTACTTC.

In regard to this clonotype: A far larger clone is off by one base, so a read error is likely. The V call is TRBV7-9, the J call TRBJ2-3; 11 bases are shared with TRBD2. CDR1 and CDR2 from the germline V gene are SEHNR and FQNEAQ (reference sequence). The CDR3 has 13 amino acids. This CDR3 is CASSSRLAGPPHF. In nucleotides, the CDR3 is TGTGCCAGCAGCTCCAGACTAGCGGGACCCCCCCATTTT.

This clonotype has ten or more counts. CDR3 region: CASSLPRPGQGRQPQHF. The CDR3 DNA is TGTGCCAGCAGCCTCCCACGCCCGGGACAGGGTCGACAGCCCCAGCATTTT. V gene TRBV7-9 combines with J gene TRBJ1-5; 9 positions match TRBD1. Germline CDR1 SEHNR, CDR2 FQNEAQ (reference sequence). Trimming removed 5 bases from V and 7 bases from J; junction bases left unmatched: 15. The CDR3 length is 17 residues.

In its sample, this clonotype was seen a few times. A much larger clone differs by one base, so this may be a read error. The V and J genes are TRBV10-3 and TRBJ2-6, with D tentatively TRBD2 (6 bases). CDR1 is ENHRY and CDR2 is SYGVKD in the germline V gene. The CDR3 loop spans 16 amino acids. CDR3 sequence reads: CAIGDFGGSGANVLTF. The DNA for the CDR3 is TGTGCCATCGGTGATTTCGGGGGTTCTGGGGCCAACGTCCTGACTTTC.

This chain connects TRBV15 to TRBJ2-1, with D possibly being TRBD1 (5 bases). Germline V lookup: CDR1 LNHNV, CDR2 YYDKDF (reference sequence). The CDR3 has 14 amino acids. Between the trimmed V and J ends, which lost 3 bases and 10 bases, there was a span of 16 bases. In DNA form, the CDR3 reads TGTGCCACCAGCAGGGAACTTGACAGTCAGGAGCAGTTCTTC. Amino acids: CATSRELDSQEQFF. The full variable domain, its missing parts supplied by reference TRBV15 and TRBJ2-1, is DAMVIQNPRYQVTQFGKPVTLSCSQTLNHNVMYWYQQKSSQAPKLLFHYYDKDFNNEADTPDNFQSRRPNTSFCFLDIRSPGLGDTAMYLCATSRELDSQEQFFGPGTRLTVL.

This clonotype has ten or more counts. The chain combines TRBV7-2 with TRBJ1-1; D gene ambiguous. V gave up 1 base and J gave up 5 bases, with 11 bases separating them. The germline CDR1 and CDR2 sequences are SGHTA and FQGNSA. This CDR3 comprises 14 residues. CDR3 sequence reads: CASSLVRIRTEAFF. DNA for the CDR3: TGTGCCAGCAGCTTAGTCAGAATACGGACTGAAGCTTTCTTT.

This clonotype was found many times. The chain carries TRBV19 and TRBJ2-5; D not certain. Germline CDR1 LNHDA, CDR2 SQIVND (reference sequence). V was pared by 2 bases and J by 2 bases, with 6 bases between. This CDR3 region has 13 residues. The CDR3 region has the DNA TGTGCCAGTAGTATACAGGCACAAGAGACCCAGTACTTC. Residues: CASSIQAQETQYF.

This clonotype was detected ten times or more. The chain has TRBV20-1 and TRBJ2-5; 8 bases map to TRBD2. The CDR3 is 15 residues long. The V gene end was trimmed by 0 bases and the J gene end by 5 bases; junction bases not matched to a gene: 8. From germline, CDR1 is DFQATT and CDR2 SNEGSKA (reference sequence). The DNA of the CDR3 is TGCAGTGCTAGAGAAGTTAGCGGGGAATGGGAGACCCAGTACTTC. This encodes CSAREVSGEWETQYF.

The V call is TRBV15, the J call TRBJ1-2, with D unresolved. CDR1 LNHNV and CDR2 YYDKDF come from the germline V gene (reference sequence). The CDR3 loop spans 12 amino acids. Trimming stripped 0 bases from V and 8 bases from J, with 7 bases between. CDR3 coding DNA: TGTGCCACCAGCAGAGATCTGGGCGGCTACACCTTC. Encoded protein: CATSRDLGGYTF.

Only a few counts were recorded for this clonotype. A far larger clone is a single base away, which makes a read error likely. This chain uses TRBV6-2 or TRBV6-3 with TRBJ2-2; no clear D. V lost 5 bases, J lost 1 base, and 11 bases lay in between. CDR1 is MNHEY and CDR2 is SVGEGT in the germline V gene. This CDR3 comprises 15 residues. The CDR3 sequence: CASSTGMLNTGELFF. CDR3 nucleotides: TGTGCCAGCAGTACGGGCATGTTGAACACCGGGGAGCTGTTTTTT.

In its sample, this clonotype was seen many times. The chain links TRBV24-1 to TRBJ2-3; D possibly corresponds to TRBD1 (6 bases). Germline CDR1 KGHDR, CDR2 SFDVKD. CDR3 length: 17 amino acids. Trimming removed 4 bases at V and 1 base at J, with 17 bases between. The CDR3: CATSDPGTFSGTDTQYF. The CDR3 nucleotides are TGTGCCACCAGTGACCCCGGGACATTTAGCGGCACAGATACGCAGTATTTT.

At least ten counts were recorded for this clonotype. The V gene is TRBV5-4, the J gene TRBJ1-2; D ambiguous. With 0 bases removed from V and 8 bases from J, the gap between germline ends came to 11 bases. Looked up from germline, CDR1 is SGHNT and CDR2 is YYREEE (reference sequence). The CDR3 consists of 13 residues. The CDR3: CASSLAGFSGYTF. For the CDR3, the DNA is TGTGCCAGCAGCTTGGCGGGATTTAGCGGCTACACCTTC.

This clonotype was found many times. In DNA, the CDR3 is TGCAGTGCCGATCCTTTGACAGGGTCTGAAGCTTTCTTT. This encodes CSADPLTGSEAFF. This chain links TRBV20-1 with TRBJ1-1; 7 bases agree with TRBD1. CDR1 is DFQATT and CDR2 is SNEGSKA in the germline V gene (reference sequence). The junction had 10 bases not matched to a gene; V was cut back by 6 bases and J by 6 bases. CDR3 length: 13 residues.

The chain recombines TRBV6-1 with TRBJ1-5; 8 bases are shared with TRBD1. The length of the CDR3 is 13 residues. V lost 6 bases to trimming and J lost 5 bases; unmatched junction nucleotides: 3. Germline V gene sequence: CDR1 MNHNS, CDR2 SASEGT. As DNA, the CDR3 is TGTGCCAGCAGCCGGACAGGGTATCAGCCCCAGCATTTT. Protein: CASSRTGYQPQHF.

This clonotype was seen at least ten times. V gene TRBV7-2 combines with J gene TRBJ1-3; TRBD1 agrees at 10 bases. Germline CDR1 SGHTA, CDR2 FQGNSA. The CDR3 is 19 residues long. After removal of 6 bases from V and 0 bases from J, the junction contained 14 bases not matched to a gene. CDR3 residues: CASSLVSGQGPLSGNTIYF. The DNA of the CDR3 is TGTGCCAGCAGTCTAGTATCGGGACAGGGGCCCCTCTCTGGAAACACCATATATTTT.

The chain joins TRBV5-1 to TRBJ1-1; TRBD1 agrees at 11 bases. J lost 1 base, V lost 0 bases, and 2 bases had no gene match. Germline CDR1 and CDR2: SGHRS and YFSETQ. This CDR3 comprises 16 residues. Here the CDR3 DNA reads TGCGCCAGCAGCTTGGAAGGGACAGGGGGGAACACTGAAGCTTTCTTT. Amino acid sequence: CASSLEGTGGNTEAFF. The variable domain in full, completed from reference TRBV5-1 and TRBJ1-1, reads KAGVTQTPRYLIKTRGQQVTLSCSPISGHRSVSWYQQTPGQGLQFLFEYFSETQRNKGNFPGRFSGRQFSNSRSEMNVSTLELGDSALYLCASSLEGTGGNTEAFFGQGTRLTVV.

On this clonotype itself: One junction end disagrees with the germline gene, perhaps due to a read error. The chain combines TRBV6-2 or TRBV6-3 with TRBJ2-1, with D possibly matching TRBD2 (7 bases). The CDR3 loop spans 16 amino acids. CDR1 MNHEY and CDR2 SVGEGT come from the germline V gene. In DNA, the CDR3 is TGTGCCTGCAGTTACAATTGGGGCGGGGGCAGGGATGAGCAGTTCTTC. This codes for CACSYNWGGGRDEQFF.

The chain joins TRBV11-3 to TRBJ2-1; 12 bases are shared with TRBD2. This CDR3 spans 16 amino acids. Per germline, CDR1 SGHNT and CDR2 YENEEA. V was pared by 4 bases and J by 8 bases, with 9 bases of the junction left unmatched. CDR3 nucleotide sequence: TGTGCCAGCAGCTCAGCCGGGACTAGCGGGTCCGATGAGCAGTTCTTC. Its translation is CASSSAGTSGSDEQFF.

At least ten counts were recorded for this clonotype. The J gene is TRBJ2-3, the V gene TRBV20-1; 7 bases line up with TRBD2. CDR1 and CDR2 (germline): DFQATT, SNEGSKA (reference sequence). The CDR3 spans 13 residues. The V segment lost 2 bases and the J segment 3 bases; nucleotides outside the gene matches: 2. This CDR3 reads CSARLAETDTQYF. CDR3 DNA: TGCAGTGCTAGACTAGCGGAGACAGATACGCAGTATTTT.

By sample share, this clonotype is medium-sized. The chain employs TRBV7-9 and TRBJ2-2; D tentatively fits TRBD1 or TRBD2 (5 bases each). Germline V gene sequence: CDR1 SEHNR, CDR2 FQNEAQ (reference sequence). Trimming took off 1 base at V and 4 bases at J, with 13 bases between the two ends. CDR3 size: 16 residues. The CDR3 loop reads CASSLDSKGPTGELFF. The CDR3 coding sequence is TGTGCCAGCAGCTTAGACTCTAAGGGACCCACCGGGGAGCTGTTTTTT.

This clonotype was recorded at least ten times. The chain employs TRBV27 and TRBJ2-7; possibly TRBD1 for D (5 bases). Trimming removed 6 bases at V and 3 bases at J, with 12 bases between. Germline CDR1 reads MNHEY; CDR2 reads SMNVEV (reference sequence). The CDR3 length is 13 residues. CDR3 DNA: TGTGCCAGCAGCCCGACAGTACTCTACGAGCAGTACTTC. This sequence encodes CASSPTVLYEQYF.

With respect to this clonotype: A far larger clone is one nucleotide away, so this likely arose from a read error. This chain links TRBV6-7 with TRBJ2-1; 11 bases align to TRBD2. TRBV6-7 is noted as an ORF with a role that remains uncertain. Germline trimming cut 1 base from V and 2 bases from J; bases unmatched to any gene: 7. This CDR3 is built from 18 residues. Here the CDR3 reads CASSYFLAGGSPYNEQFF. In DNA, the CDR3 is TGTGCCAGCAGTTACTTTCTAGCGGGAGGATCTCCCTACAATGAGCAGTTCTTC.

In nucleotides, the CDR3 is TGTGCCAGCAGTTACGTGGAAGGGGAAGAGCAGTACTTC. Its translation is CASSYVEGEEQYF. The rearrangement links TRBV6-9 to TRBJ2-7; D is possibly TRBD1 (5 bases). Germline V gene data show CDR1 as MNHGY and CDR2 as SVAAGI. The CDR3 runs 13 residues. Deletions cut 3 bases from V and 7 bases from J, with 13 bases between.

This chain uses TRBV24-1 with TRBJ2-3, with 10 bases aligning to TRBD2. Trimming cost V 1 base and J 8 bases; bases outside gene matches: 8. The CDR3 is 16 residues long. From germline, CDR1 is KGHDR and CDR2 SFDVKD. The CDR3 here is CATSDFSGGSPSTQYF. For the CDR3, the DNA is TGTGCCACCAGTGATTTTAGCGGGGGGTCACCCTCTACGCAGTATTTT.

This rearrangement joins TRBV19 to TRBJ2-3, with 7 positions matching TRBD2. This CDR3 spans 16 amino acids. V shed 5 bases and J 3 bases; nucleotides not matched to a gene: 11. CDR1 and CDR2 (germline): LNHDA, SQIVND (reference sequence). The CDR3 spells CASSSLAVVGTDTQYF. The CDR3 DNA sequence: TGTGCCAGTAGTTCTCTAGCGGTAGTTGGTACAGATACGCAGTATTTT. Full variable domain (rest looked up from reference TRBV19 and TRBJ2-3): DGGITQSPKYLFRKEGQNVTLSCEQNLNHDAMYWYRQDPGQGLRLIYYSQIVNDFQKGDIAEGYSVSREKKESFPLTVTSAQKNPTAFYLCASSSLAVVGTDTQYFGPGTRLTVL.

By sample fraction, this clonotype is medium-sized. The rearrangement links TRBV6-1 to TRBJ1-2; no definite D call. Germline V gene sequence: CDR1 MNHNS, CDR2 SASEGT. The CDR3 totals 13 residues. Trimming removed 6 bases at V and 4 bases at J, with 12 bases between. This CDR3 reads CASRPSGSYGYTF. The CDR3 DNA sequence: TGTGCCAGCAGGCCCAGTGGGTCCTATGGCTACACCTTC.

As to this clonotype: A much bigger clone sits one base away, suggesting this may be a read error. V usage is TRBV4-1 and J usage is TRBJ1-1; 8 nucleotides line up with TRBD1. The germline CDR1 and CDR2 sequences are MGHRA and YSYEKL. J lost 3 bases, V lost 3 bases, and 9 bases had no gene match. CDR3 length: 16 amino acids. CDR3 amino acids: CASSHPTDRADTEAFF. The CDR3 DNA reads as TGCGCCAGCAGCCACCCGACGGACAGGGCAGACACTGAAGCTTTCTTT.

In this sample, this clonotype turned up once. V and J are TRBV7-9 and TRBJ2-7; D gene unclear. CDR3 size: 12 residues. Germline V lookup: CDR1 SEHNR, CDR2 FQNEAQ (reference sequence). The ends were cut back, 3 bases at V and 0 bases at J, with 3 bases in the middle. CDR3 loop: CASSLTSYEQYF. CDR3 sequence (DNA): TGTGCCAGCAGCTTGACCTCCTACGAGCAGTACTTC.

This chain links TRBV6-2 or TRBV6-3 with TRBJ1-5; a possible D gene is TRBD1 (6 bases). The CDR3 length is 16 residues. Trimming removed 2 bases at V and 0 bases at J, with 11 bases between. Germline assignment: CDR1 MNHEY and CDR2 SVGEGT. The CDR3 protein is CASSYGRGYSNQPQHF. In nucleotides, the CDR3 is TGTGCCAGCAGTTACGGCAGGGGCTATAGCAATCAGCCCCAGCATTTT.